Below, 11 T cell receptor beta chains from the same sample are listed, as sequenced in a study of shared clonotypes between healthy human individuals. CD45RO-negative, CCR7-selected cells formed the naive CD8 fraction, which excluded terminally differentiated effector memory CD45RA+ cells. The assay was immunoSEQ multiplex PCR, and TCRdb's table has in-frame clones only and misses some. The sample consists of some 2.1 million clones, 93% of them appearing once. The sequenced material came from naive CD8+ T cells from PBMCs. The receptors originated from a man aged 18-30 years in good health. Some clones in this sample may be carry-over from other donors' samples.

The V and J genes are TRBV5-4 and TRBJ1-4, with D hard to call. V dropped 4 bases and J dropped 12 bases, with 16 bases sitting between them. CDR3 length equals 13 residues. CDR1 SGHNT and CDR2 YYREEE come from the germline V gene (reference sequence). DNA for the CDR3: TGTGCCAGCAGCCCGGGTCCTCTAGACGAACTGTTTTTT. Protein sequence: CASSPGPLDELFF.

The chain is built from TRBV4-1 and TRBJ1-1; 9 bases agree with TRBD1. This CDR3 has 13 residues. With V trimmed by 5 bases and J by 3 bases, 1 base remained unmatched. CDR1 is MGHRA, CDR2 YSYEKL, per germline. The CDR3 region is CASSDRGDTEAFF. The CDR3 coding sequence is TGCGCCAGCAGCGACAGGGGGGACACTGAAGCTTTCTTT.

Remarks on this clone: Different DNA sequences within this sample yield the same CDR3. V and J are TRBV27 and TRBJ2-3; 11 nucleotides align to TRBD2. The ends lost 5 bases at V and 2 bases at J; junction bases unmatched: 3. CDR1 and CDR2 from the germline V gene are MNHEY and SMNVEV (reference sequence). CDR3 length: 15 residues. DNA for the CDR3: TGTGCCAGCAGTCCTAGCGGGAGGAACACAGATACGCAGTATTTT. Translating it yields CASSPSGRNTDTQYF.

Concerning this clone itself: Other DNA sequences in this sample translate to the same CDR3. The CDR3 bases are TGCGCCAGCAGCCTGCCGGACACTGAAGCTTTCTTT. It is translated as CASSLPDTEAFF. J is TRBJ1-1 and V is TRBV5-1; D gene uncertain. CDR1 is SGHRS and CDR2 is YFSETQ in the germline V gene. The V gene lost 4 bases and the J gene lost 3 bases, with 7 bases spanning the gap. This CDR3 spans 12 amino acids. The variable domain in full, completed from reference TRBV5-1 and TRBJ1-1, reads KAGVTQTPRYLIKTRGQQVTLSCSPISGHRSVSWYQQTPGQGLQFLFEYFSETQRNKGNFPGRFSGRQFSNSRSEMNVSTLELGDSALYLCASSLPDTEAFFGQGTRLTVV.

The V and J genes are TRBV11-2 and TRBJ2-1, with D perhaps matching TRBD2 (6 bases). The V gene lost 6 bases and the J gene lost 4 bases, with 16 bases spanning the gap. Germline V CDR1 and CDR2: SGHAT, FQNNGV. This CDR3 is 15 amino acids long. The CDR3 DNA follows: TGTGCCAGCAGAACGGGACTCCCCTTATACAATGAGCAGTTCTTC. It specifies CASRTGLPLYNEQFF.

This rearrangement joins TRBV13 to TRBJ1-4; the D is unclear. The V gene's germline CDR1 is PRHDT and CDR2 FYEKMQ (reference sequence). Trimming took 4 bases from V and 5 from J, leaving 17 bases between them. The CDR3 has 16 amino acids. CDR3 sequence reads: CASSSREQTLNEKLFF. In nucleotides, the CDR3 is TGTGCCAGCAGCTCCCGGGAACAGACCCTCAATGAAAAACTGTTTTTT.

CDR3 protein: CASTLRGTEQFF. The CDR3 DNA reads TGTGCCAGCACCCTACGGGGGACAGAGCAGTTCTTC. The rearrangement uses TRBV6-1 and TRBJ2-1, with D perhaps matching TRBD1 or TRBD2 (6 bases each). The CDR3 runs to 12 residues. Germline CDR1 reads MNHNS; CDR2 reads SASEGT. Trimming left V 7 bases short and J 10 bases short, with 14 bases between.

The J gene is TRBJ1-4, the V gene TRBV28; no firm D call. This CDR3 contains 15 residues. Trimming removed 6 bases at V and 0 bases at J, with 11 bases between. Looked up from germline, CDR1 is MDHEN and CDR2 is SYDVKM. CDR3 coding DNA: TGTGCCAGCAGGGCCCGGTGGACAACTAATGAAAAACTGTTTTTT. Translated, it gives CASRARWTTNEKLFF.

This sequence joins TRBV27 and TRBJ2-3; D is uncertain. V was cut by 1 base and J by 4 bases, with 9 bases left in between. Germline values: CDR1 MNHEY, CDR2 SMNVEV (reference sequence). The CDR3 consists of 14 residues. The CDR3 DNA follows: TGTGCCAGCAGTTTATTAGCCCCGCCAGATACGCAGTATTTT. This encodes CASSLLAPPDTQYF.

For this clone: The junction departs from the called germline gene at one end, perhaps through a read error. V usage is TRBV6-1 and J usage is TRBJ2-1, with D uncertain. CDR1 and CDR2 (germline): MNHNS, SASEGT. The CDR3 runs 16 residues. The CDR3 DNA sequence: TGTGCCAGCAGTGAAGTTACGAGGCTTCCCATCAATCAGCAGTTCTTC. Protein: CASSEVTRLPINQQFF.

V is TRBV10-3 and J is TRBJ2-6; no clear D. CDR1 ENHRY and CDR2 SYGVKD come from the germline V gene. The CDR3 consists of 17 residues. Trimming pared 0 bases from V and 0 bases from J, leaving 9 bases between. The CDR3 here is CAISESKDPSGANVLTF. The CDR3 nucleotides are TGTGCCATCAGTGAGTCGAAGGACCCCTCTGGGGCCAACGTCCTGACTTTC.